This T cell receptor beta chain was recorded in a study of CD8+ T cells in alopecia areata. As for the study in general: Those patients who were treated received oral tofacitinib, which was given at 5 to 10 mg twice daily for moderate-to-severe alopecia areata.

Extracted from the samples, RNA was reverse transcribed into cDNA to serve as the sequencing template. Profiling relied on immunoSEQ multiplex PCR, and the TCRdb table lists in-frame clones only, not all of them. The table shows around 100,000 clones, with about nine tenths occurring only once. Documented treatment: oral pan-JAK inhibitor, 5-10 mg twice daily. As part of sample collection, lesional scalp punch biopsies and peripheral blood were taken from alopecia areata patients. As concerns this clone: Its antigen is undetermined.

General study findings and limits: Compared with normal scalp, lesional scalp had higher clonality and more expanded CD8+ clones. One nonresponder leaves baseline CD8+ expansion's link to response uncertain.

Germline trimming cut 2 bases from V and 0 bases from J; bases unmatched to any gene: 4. The CDR3 sequence is 18 residues long. The germline V gene encodes CDR1 MGHRA and CDR2 YSYEKL. This TCR was recovered from a human donor with alopecia areata. This sample comprised CD8+ T cells sorted from blood, obtained between weeks 30 and 35, from a patient treated with tofacitinib. V usage is TRBV4-1 and J usage is TRBJ2-1; TRBD2 matches 13 bases. CDR3 protein: CASSQLGLAGTSYNEQFF. CDR3 sequence (DNA): TGCGCCAGCAGCCAATTGGGACTAGCGGGGACCTCCTACAATGAGCAGTTCTTC.